The 18 T cell receptor beta chains presented below share a single source sample, sequenced in a study of early T cells in non-severe SARS-CoV-2 infection. TCRdb recomputed calls from the 5' RACE reads with MiXCR, one row per CDR3 protein. The sample lists 35,000 to 45,000 distinct CDR3 sequences; around 6.3% were seen once. The sample was whole blood, taken at baseline. Every receptor here comes from an adult who was a healthcare worker with PCR-confirmed SARS-CoV-2 infection or an uninfected control (not recorded which).

This clonotype has a count of ten or more. The gene calls are TRBV20-1 and TRBJ1-1; D not resolved. Per the germline V gene, CDR1 is DFQATT and CDR2 is SNEGSKA (reference sequence). CDR3 size: 10 residues. V was shortened by 3 bases and J by 7 bases, with 6 bases between the two germline ends. The CDR3: CSASTYEAFF. The CDR3 region has the DNA TGCAGTGCTAGTACCTATGAAGCTTTCTTT.

This clonotype was recorded at least ten times. The chain joins TRBV3-1 to TRBJ2-7, with 7 bases fitting TRBD1. Looked up from germline, CDR1 is LGHDT and CDR2 is YNNKEL (reference sequence). This CDR3 is built from 15 residues. J was trimmed by 3 bases and V by 4 bases; bases with no gene match: 9. The CDR3 protein is CASSPSPGTVYEQYF. In nucleotides, the CDR3 is TGTGCCAGCAGCCCGAGTCCCGGGACAGTCTACGAGCAGTACTTC.

Ten or more counts support this clonotype. Here the CDR3 reads CASSLRRTGDQPQHF. The CDR3 nucleotides read TGTGCCAGCAGCTTACGGCGGACAGGGGATCAGCCCCAGCATTTT. The rearrangement joins TRBV7-8 to TRBJ1-5; TRBD1 agrees at 9 bases. This CDR3 is 15 amino acids long. The trim removed 2 bases at V and 5 bases at J, leaving 4 bases unmatched. Germline V CDR1 and CDR2: SGHVS, FQNEAQ.

At least ten counts were recorded for this clonotype. The chain links TRBV12-3 or TRBV12-4 to TRBJ1-5; no clear D gene. The V end was cut by 3 bases, the J end by 5 bases, with 14 bases between. This CDR3 is 15 amino acids long. The CDR3 region has the DNA TGTGCCAGCAGTTTGTACTCCTCCGGAGATCAGCCCCAGCATTTT. Its translation is CASSLYSSGDQPQHF.

This clonotype has a count of ten or more. The chain is built from TRBV30 and TRBJ1-4; D remains unclear. Germline lookup yields CDR1 GTSNPN and CDR2 SVGIG (reference sequence). The CDR3 contains 13 residues. Trimming stripped 5 bases from V and 12 bases from J, with 19 bases between. CDR3: CAWEPGFRGELFF. DNA of the CDR3: TGTGCCTGGGAACCAGGATTCCGCGGCGAACTGTTTTTT. Full variable domain (remainder filled in from reference TRBV30 and TRBJ1-4): SQTIHQWPATLVQPVGSPLSLECTVEGTSNPNLYWYRQAAGRGLQLLFYSVGIGQISSEVPQNLSASRPQDRQFILSSKKLLLSDSGFYLCAWEPGFRGELFFGSGTQLSVL.

This clonotype was observed many times. The CDR3 spells CASSQDGGTANEKLFF. CDR3 sequence (DNA): TGCGCCAGCAGCCAAGATGGAGGGACAGCTAATGAAAAACTGTTTTTT. The gene calls are TRBV4-3 and TRBJ1-4, with 7 bases matching TRBD1. Germline lookup yields CDR1 LGHNA and CDR2 YSLEER. J gave up 3 bases and V 0 bases, and 4 bases lay outside the gene matches. This CDR3 comprises 16 residues.

As to this clonotype: Since the CDR3 does not end with the conserved phenylalanine or tryptophan, this likely comes from a read error. The gene calls are TRBV9 and TRBJ2-1; 9 nucleotides line up with TRBD2. Germline V gene sequence: CDR1 SGDLS, CDR2 YYNGEE. The CDR3 is 15 residues long. V lost 3 bases and J lost 4; bases outside the gene matches: 5. The CDR3: CASSEGAGGYNEQFL. CDR3 nucleotides: TGTGCCAGCAGCGAGGGAGCGGGGGGATACAATGAGCAGTTCCTC.

There are many counts of this clonotype. V gene TRBV28 combines with J gene TRBJ2-1, with D perhaps matching TRBD1 (6 bases). This CDR3 has 12 residues. V lost 3 bases and J 9 bases, leaving 9 bases between the germline ends. CDR1 and CDR2 (germline): MDHEN, SYDVKM. CDR3: CASSFRGPEQFF. The CDR3 DNA reads TGTGCCAGCAGTTTCAGGGGACCTGAGCAGTTCTTC.

The chain uses TRBV13 and TRBJ2-5; 8 bases agree with TRBD1. Germline assignment: CDR1 PRHDT and CDR2 FYEKMQ (reference sequence). The CDR3 totals 15 residues. Trimming took 1 base from V and 1 from J; bases not matched to a gene: 2. CDR3 in amino acids: CASSLARGLQETQYF. DNA for the CDR3: TGTGCCAGCAGCTTAGCCAGGGGGCTCCAAGAGACCCAGTACTTC.

This clonotype was observed many times. The rearrangement links TRBV28 to TRBJ2-1; 9 nucleotides align to TRBD1. Unmatched junction bases numbered 4, after V lost 5 bases and J lost 5 bases. CDR1 is MDHEN, CDR2 SYDVKM, per germline. CDR3 length: 14 residues. CDR3 loop: CASSLRTGDNEQFF. CDR3 nucleotide sequence: TGTGCCAGCAGTCTCAGGACAGGGGACAATGAGCAGTTCTTC. Full variable domain (rest looked up from reference TRBV28 and TRBJ2-1): DVKVTQSSRYLVKRTGEKVFLECVQDMDHENMFWYRQDPGLGLRLIYFSYDVKMKEKGDIPEGYSVSREKKERFSLILESASTNQTSMYLCASSLRTGDNEQFFGPGTRLTVL.

A few counts support this clonotype. This rearrangement joins TRBV27 to TRBJ2-7, with 7 bases fitting TRBD1. This CDR3 has 13 amino acids. The germline CDR1 and CDR2 sequences are MNHEY and SMNVEV (reference sequence). Trimming took 10 bases from V and 6 from J; bases not matched to a gene: 12. In DNA, the CDR3 is TGTGCCACATCGACAGGGACCTTCCTCGAGCAGTACTTC. Protein sequence: CATSTGTFLEQYF.

This clonotype was counted between two and nine times. V gene TRBV20-1 combines with J gene TRBJ2-3; D possibly corresponds to TRBD2 (5 bases). The CDR3 is made up of 14 amino acids. Germline CDR1 is DFQATT and CDR2 is SNEGSKA (reference sequence). V gave up 4 bases and J gave up 2 bases, with 13 bases separating them. The CDR3 bases are TGCAGTGCTATTCTACGGGGTCCCACAGATACGCAGTATTTT. Translating gives CSAILRGPTDTQYF.

This clonotype has a handful of counts. The genes are TRBV7-2 and TRBJ1-2, with TRBD1 as a possible D gene (6 bases). The CDR3 runs 12 residues. Trimming took 2 bases from V and 8 from J, leaving 9 bases between them. Per germline, CDR1 SGHTA and CDR2 FQGNSA. In nucleotides, the CDR3 is TGTGCCAGCAGCTTATCAGGACAGGGCTACACCTTC. Translation: CASSLSGQGYTF.

In its sample, this clonotype was seen a few times. This rearrangement joins TRBV3-1 to TRBJ2-5, with D perhaps matching TRBD1 (5 bases). V was cut by 2 bases and J by 2 bases, with 12 bases left in between. This CDR3 is built from 15 residues. The germline gives CDR1 LGHDT, CDR2 YNNKEL (reference sequence). CDR3 nucleotide sequence: TGTGCCAGCAGCCAAAGACAGCACCTACAAGAGACCCAGTACTTC. Translating it yields CASSQRQHLQETQYF.

This clonotype was picked up many times. The junction departs from the called germline gene at one end, perhaps through a read error. The rearrangement joins TRBV2 to TRBJ2-7, with TRBD1 as a possible D gene (5 bases). CDR1 and CDR2 from the germline V gene are SNHLY and FYNNEI. The CDR3 length is 11 residues. For the CDR3, the DNA is TGTGCCAGCAGTGAAGCTGGCCGACAGCAGTTC. It specifies CASSEAGRQQF.

This clonotype was detected only a few times. The chain combines TRBV7-8 with TRBJ2-2; D is uncertain. The V gene's germline CDR1 is SGHVS and CDR2 FQNEAQ. Trimming stripped 4 bases from V and 4 bases from J, with 7 bases between. The CDR3 is made up of 13 amino acids. The CDR3 DNA is TGTGCCAGCAGCTACAGAGTCACCGGGGAGCTGTTTTTT. Amino acid sequence: CASSYRVTGELFF.

This clonotype was picked up a small number of times. The chain combines TRBV6-6 with TRBJ1-6; D not certain. This CDR3 comprises 15 residues. V was pared by 2 bases and J by 0 bases, with 5 bases between. Germline V gives CDR1 MNHNY, CDR2 SVGAGI (reference sequence). CDR3 loop: CASSYEDSYNSPLHF. In nucleotides, the CDR3 is TGTGCCAGCAGTTACGAGGACTCCTATAATTCACCCCTCCACTTT.

This clonotype was observed at least ten times. J is TRBJ2-1 and V is TRBV6-2 or TRBV6-3; TRBD2 matches 11 bases. The CDR3 has 15 residues. The V segment lost 5 bases and the J segment 7 bases; nucleotides outside the gene matches: 7. Germline V gene lookup returns CDR1 MNHEY and CDR2 SVGEGT. CDR3 sequence: CASSIAGGKINEQFF. The CDR3 nucleotides read TGTGCCAGCAGTATAGCGGGGGGGAAGATAAATGAGCAGTTCTTC.